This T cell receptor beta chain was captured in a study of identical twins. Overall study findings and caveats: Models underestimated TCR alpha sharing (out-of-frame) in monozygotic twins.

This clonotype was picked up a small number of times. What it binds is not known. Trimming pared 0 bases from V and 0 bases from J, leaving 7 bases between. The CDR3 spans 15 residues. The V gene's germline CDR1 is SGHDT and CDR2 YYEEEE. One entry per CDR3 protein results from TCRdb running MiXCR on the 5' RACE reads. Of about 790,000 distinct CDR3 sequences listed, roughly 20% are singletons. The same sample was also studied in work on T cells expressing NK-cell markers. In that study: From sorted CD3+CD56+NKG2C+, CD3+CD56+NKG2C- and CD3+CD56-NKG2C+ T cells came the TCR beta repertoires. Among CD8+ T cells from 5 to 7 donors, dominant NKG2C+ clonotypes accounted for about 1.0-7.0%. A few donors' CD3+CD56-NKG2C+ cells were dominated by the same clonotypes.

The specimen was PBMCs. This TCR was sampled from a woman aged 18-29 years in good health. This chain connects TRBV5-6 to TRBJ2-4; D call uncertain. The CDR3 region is CASSLVLRAKNIQYF. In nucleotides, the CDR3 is TGTGCCAGCAGCTTGGTTCTTAGAGCCAAAAACATTCAGTACTTC.